This TCR beta chain appears in the sequencing data of a study of T cells after yellow fever vaccination. On the study more broadly: Fractions of low cell number were prepared using SMART-Seq v4 Ultra Low Input. Study-level points and caveats: By day 5 rather than day 15, the secondary response had peaked, though it was weaker. After the booster, approximately 96% of CD4 and 88% of CD8 primary-response clones were re-detected.

The V and J ends lost 5 bases and 10 bases respectively, with 10 bases between them. This CDR3 spans 11 amino acids. The germline CDR1 and CDR2 sequences are SGHRS and YFSETQ. Comment on this clonotype: Its matching antigen is unknown.

As TCR cDNA was made by 5'RACE template switching, a universal primer site and UMIs were added. A single record per CDR3 protein comes from TCRdb applying MiXCR to the 5' RACE reads. The sample carries 500,000 to 650,000 distinct CDR3 sequences, roughly 13% recorded once. V and J are TRBV5-1 and TRBJ2-1, with D tentatively TRBD2 (6 bases). Sample: PBMCs, taken on the day of the yellow fever booster vaccination. This sequence was found in a young man who received the YFV17D yellow fever vaccine. The CDR3 here is CASRRDFEQFF. The DNA of the CDR3 is TGCGCCAGCAGACGGGACTTCGAGCAGTTCTTC.